Below are 29 T cell receptor beta chains sequenced from a single sample in a study of blood T cell repertoires in COVID-19 (dated by TCRdb to the early 2020s). Library preparation employed the immunoSEQ multiplex PCR assay. Here the immuneACCESS table is served through TCRdb, limited to in-frame sequences with V and J called. Missing clones are a known gap in these copies; in checked studies unresolved V genes cover under half, and the rest lacks a known reason. The sample profile shows 100,000 to 120,000 clones; around 85% of them were found once. About 13% of the sample belongs to the ten largest clones. Material for sequencing was peripheral blood. Source of these receptors: a human donor in a cohort sampled during active COVID-19.

In DNA form, the CDR3 reads TGTGCCAGCAGTCGGGGTAACTATGGCTACACCTTC. Its translation is CASSRGNYGYTF. This chain connects TRBV28 to TRBJ1-2; no definite D call. Germline CDR1 MDHEN, CDR2 SYDVKM. The V and J ends lost 5 bases and 1 base respectively, with 5 bases between them. The CDR3 runs to 12 residues.

The CDR3 sequence: CASSQDLAGGGTGELFF. The CDR3 DNA reads as TGCGCCAGCAGCCAAGATCTGGCCGGGGGGGGAACCGGGGAGCTGTTTTTT. This chain connects TRBV4-3 to TRBJ2-2, with 8 bases that match TRBD2. The length of the CDR3 is 17 residues. V dropped 0 bases and J dropped 5; count of bases not matched to a gene: 8. The V gene's germline CDR1 is LGHNA and CDR2 YSLEER.

The rearrangement uses TRBV11-2 and TRBJ1-6; D possibly corresponds to TRBD1 (5 bases). Trimming removed 1 base from V and 8 bases from J, with 6 bases in between. The CDR3 loop spans 13 amino acids. CDR1 is SGHAT, CDR2 FQNNGV, per germline. The CDR3 spells CASSLVGDSPLHF. The CDR3 nucleotides read TGTGCCAGCAGCTTAGTAGGGGATTCACCCCTCCACTTT.

In nucleotides, the CDR3 is TGTGCCAGCAGTGATCAGGGGGCCTCCTACAATGAGCAGTTCTTC. It codes for CASSDQGASYNEQFF. V is TRBV6-1 and J is TRBJ2-1; 8 nucleotides match TRBD1. CDR1 MNHNS and CDR2 SASEGT come from the germline V gene. The length of the CDR3 is 15 residues. The ends lost 3 bases at V and 0 bases at J; junction bases unmatched: 1.

The chain combines TRBV7-2 with TRBJ2-7; 7 nucleotides line up with TRBD1. CDR3 size: 15 residues. The germline gives CDR1 SGHTA, CDR2 FQGNSA. V lost 1 base, J lost 2 bases, and 5 bases stayed unmatched. The CDR3 DNA follows: TGTGCCAGCAGCTTAGAGGGGGCCAAAGCCTACGAGCAGTACTTC. Residues: CASSLEGAKAYEQYF. The full variable domain, with the rest looked up from reference TRBV7-2 and TRBJ2-7, is GAGVSQSPSNKVTEKGKDVELRCDPISGHTALYWYRQSLGQGLEFLIYFQGNSAPDKSGLPSDRFSAERTGGSVSTLTIQRTQQEDSAVYLCASSLEGAKAYEQYFGPGTRLTVT.

This clone came up a few times. The rearrangement joins TRBV4-3 to TRBJ2-3, with a tentative D call TRBD1 (5 bases). The CDR3 length is 17 residues. CDR1 LGHNA and CDR2 YSLEER come from the germline V gene. V dropped 0 bases and J dropped 0 bases, with 13 bases sitting between them. The CDR3 spells CASSQDVGPASTDTQYF. The CDR3 bases are TGCGCCAGCAGCCAAGATGTGGGGCCGGCTAGCACAGATACGCAGTATTTT.

The chain employs TRBV15 and TRBJ2-7; D not resolved. Trimming pared 8 bases from V and 0 bases from J, leaving 14 bases between. From germline, CDR1 is LNHNV and CDR2 YYDKDF (reference sequence). The CDR3 covers 14 residues. DNA of the CDR3: TGTGCCACCCGTCTAGAGCTAAACTCCTACGAGCAGTACTTC. It codes for CATRLELNSYEQYF.

The V call is TRBV18, the J call TRBJ2-3; D perhaps matches TRBD2 (6 bases). The germline V and J ends were trimmed by 5 bases and 2 bases, with 17 bases remaining between them. The CDR3 length is 16 residues. Germline CDR1 is KGHSH and CDR2 is LQKENI. CDR3 sequence reads: CASSAPNRDSTDTQYF. CDR3 DNA: TGTGCCAGCTCAGCGCCCAACCGGGACTCCACAGATACGCAGTATTTT.

Regarding this clone: Other DNA sequences from this sample encode an identical CDR3 as well. This rearrangement joins TRBV6-2 or TRBV6-3 to TRBJ1-5, with unresolved D. From germline, CDR1 is MNHEY and CDR2 SVGEGT. With 5 bases removed from V and 3 bases from J, the gap between germline ends came to 5 bases. CDR3 length equals 12 residues. CDR3 loop: CASSTANQPQHF. The CDR3 nucleotides are TGTGCCAGCAGTACAGCCAATCAGCCCCAGCATTTT.

V is TRBV11-3 and J is TRBJ1-1, with D perhaps matching TRBD1 (6 bases). Germline CDR1 is SGHNT and CDR2 is YENEEA. V was cut by 5 bases and J by 1 base, with 8 bases left in between. CDR3 length: 13 amino acids. The CDR3 region is CASSPRGNTEAFF. Here the CDR3 DNA reads TGTGCCAGCAGCCCCAGGGGGAACACTGAAGCTTTCTTT. Together with reference TRBV11-3 and TRBJ1-1, the CDR3 gives the full variable domain: EAGVVQSPRYKIIEKKQPVAFWCNPISGHNTLYWYLQNLGQGPELLIRYENEEAVDDSQLPKDRFSAERLKGVDSTLKIQPAELGDSAVYLCASSPRGNTEAFFGQGTRLTVV.

The rearrangement uses TRBV2 and TRBJ1-5; TRBD1 aligns across 10 bases. Germline values: CDR1 SNHLY, CDR2 FYNNEI. The junction had 1 base not matched to a gene; V was cut back by 8 bases and J by 0 bases. There are 14 residues in the CDR3. DNA for the CDR3: TGTGCCAGCGGGGACAGGGGTAGCAATCAGCCCCAGCATTTT. Amino acids: CASGDRGSNQPQHF. Filled out from reference TRBV2 and TRBJ1-5, the complete variable domain reads EPEVTQTPSHQVTQMGQEVILRCVPISNHLYFYWYRQILGQKVEFLVSFYNNEISEKSEIFDDQFSVERPDGSNFTLKIRSTKLEDSAMYFCASGDRGSNQPQHFGDGTRLSIL.

This clone was recorded once. The rearrangement links TRBV6-2 or TRBV6-3 to TRBJ2-3; D is undetermined. This CDR3 is 12 amino acids long. V gave up 4 bases and J gave up 3 bases, with 5 bases separating them. Germline CDR1 MNHEY, CDR2 SVGEGT. The CDR3 DNA is TGTGCCAGCAGTTTAGTTACAGATACGCAGTATTTT. Encoded protein: CASSLVTDTQYF.

This clone was seen only once. The chain links TRBV9 to TRBJ2-1, with 9 bases fitting TRBD2. Germline V gene sequence: CDR1 SGDLS, CDR2 YYNGEE. The CDR3 is made up of 14 amino acids. V shed 3 bases, J shed 4 bases, and the junction held 2 bases outside the gene matches. CDR3: CASSAGLAYNEQFF. CDR3 nucleotides: TGTGCCAGCAGCGCGGGACTAGCATACAATGAGCAGTTCTTC. Full variable domain (rest looked up from reference TRBV9 and TRBJ2-1): DSGVTQTPKHLITATGQRVTLRCSPRSGDLSVYWYQQSLDQGLQFLIQYYNGEERAKGNILERFSAQQFPDLHSELNLSSLELGDSALYFCASSAGLAYNEQFFGPGTRLTVL.

This chain connects TRBV6-2 or TRBV6-3 to TRBJ1-2, with TRBD1 matching over 10 bases. Unmatched junction bases numbered 5, after V lost 6 bases and J lost 4 bases. This CDR3 has 14 residues. Germline-derived CDR1 and CDR2 are MNHEY and SVGEGT. The CDR3 DNA follows: TGTGCCAGCAGCCCGGGACAGGGGCCCTATGGCTACACCTTC. Encoded protein: CASSPGQGPYGYTF.

The gene calls are TRBV7-3 and TRBJ2-1; 7 bases line up with TRBD1. The CDR3 covers 19 residues. The V gene's germline CDR1 is SGHTA and CDR2 FQGTGA. The V gene end was trimmed by 3 bases and the J gene end by 5 bases; junction bases not matched to a gene: 19. The CDR3 is CASSFLGTAFKTLHNEQFF. The CDR3 nucleotides are TGTGCCAGCAGCTTCTTAGGGACAGCATTCAAGACTCTTCACAATGAGCAGTTCTTC.

This chain connects TRBV11-3 to TRBJ2-1; D ambiguous. Deletions cut 5 bases from V and 4 bases from J, with 9 bases between. The CDR3 consists of 13 residues. Per germline, CDR1 SGHNT and CDR2 YENEEA. CDR3 amino acids: CASSLQQYNEQFF. The CDR3 DNA follows: TGTGCCAGCAGCCTGCAACAGTACAATGAGCAGTTCTTC.

The chain carries TRBV7-3 and TRBJ2-1, with a weak D call TRBD1 (6 bases). This CDR3 comprises 15 residues. With 4 bases removed from V and 0 bases from J, the gap between germline ends came to 10 bases. CDR1 and CDR2 from the germline V gene are SGHTA and FQGTGA. The CDR3 loop is CASSSGQSSYNEQFF. Here the CDR3 DNA reads TGTGCCAGCAGCTCGGGACAAAGCTCCTACAATGAGCAGTTCTTC.

The genes are TRBV7-7 and TRBJ1-5; no firm D call. This CDR3 has 16 residues. The V gene lost 1 base and the J gene lost 3 bases, with 13 bases spanning the gap. Germline V gene data show CDR1 as SSHAT and CDR2 as FNYEAQ (reference sequence). The CDR3 DNA reads as TGTGCCAGCAGCTTAGTGAGGCAGGACTACAATCAGCCCCAGCATTTT. It codes for CASSLVRQDYNQPQHF.

V gene TRBV19 combines with J gene TRBJ1-5; 7 nucleotides agree with TRBD1. Losses at the gene ends were 6 bases for V and 0 bases for J; bases not matched to a gene: 5. CDR3 length: 15 amino acids. CDR1 and CDR2 (germline): LNHDA, SQIVND (reference sequence). CDR3 DNA: TGTGCCAGTAGGGGGACAGCATATAGCAATCAGCCCCAGCATTTT. It codes for CASRGTAYSNQPQHF. Drawing the rest from reference TRBV19 and TRBJ1-5, the complete variable domain is DGGITQSPKYLFRKEGQNVTLSCEQNLNHDAMYWYRQDPGQGLRLIYYSQIVNDFQKGDIAEGYSVSREKKESFPLTVTSAQKNPTAFYLCASRGTAYSNQPQHFGDGTRLSIL.

The chain combines TRBV9 with TRBJ1-4; D is unclear. The CDR3 sequence is 15 residues long. Germline V lookup: CDR1 SGDLS, CDR2 YYNGEE. Trimming left V 0 bases short and J 5 bases short, with 11 bases between. CDR3 coding DNA: TGTGCCAGCAGCGTAGCCGGGAATGGGAATGAAAAACTGTTTTTT. The encoded protein is CASSVAGNGNEKLFF. Together with reference TRBV9 and TRBJ1-4, the CDR3 gives the full variable domain: DSGVTQTPKHLITATGQRVTLRCSPRSGDLSVYWYQQSLDQGLQFLIQYYNGEERAKGNILERFSAQQFPDLHSELNLSSLELGDSALYFCASSVAGNGNEKLFFGSGTQLSVL.

The rearrangement links TRBV19 to TRBJ1-5; D might be TRBD1 (6 bases). Per germline, CDR1 LNHDA and CDR2 SQIVND (reference sequence). The CDR3 is made up of 15 amino acids. Trimming shortened V by 2 bases and J by 0 bases, and 8 bases separated the two germline ends. The CDR3 sequence: CASSIRTDSNQPQHF. The CDR3 DNA follows: TGTGCCAGTAGTATAAGGACAGATAGCAATCAGCCCCAGCATTTT.

J is TRBJ1-2 and V is TRBV24-1; possibly TRBD1 for D (5 bases). The CDR3 length is 13 residues. Germline-derived CDR1 and CDR2 are KGHDR and SFDVKD. V dropped 4 bases and J dropped 1 base, with 6 bases sitting between them. This CDR3 reads CATSDGGNYGYTF. The DNA of the CDR3 is TGTGCCACCAGTGACGGGGGTAACTATGGCTACACCTTC.

This chain connects TRBV19 to TRBJ2-3; D is perhaps TRBD1 (5 bases). This CDR3 is built from 14 residues. Trimming removed 8 bases at V and 6 bases at J, with 18 bases between. Germline V lookup: CDR1 LNHDA, CDR2 SQIVND (reference sequence). The CDR3 loop reads CASSMGLRLDTQYF. Here the CDR3 DNA reads TGTGCCAGTTCTATGGGGCTTAGGTTGGATACGCAGTATTTT.

V usage is TRBV3-1 (or the pseudogene TRBV3-2) and J usage is TRBJ2-1; D perhaps matches TRBD2 (6 bases). Between the trimmed V and J ends, which lost 0 bases and 4 bases, there was a span of 16 bases. Looked up from germline, CDR1 is LGHDT and CDR2 is YNNKEL (reference sequence). The CDR3 totals 17 residues. CDR3 residues: CASSQDRGGAVYNEQFF. CDR3 nucleotide sequence: TGTGCCAGCAGCCAAGATCGGGGCGGGGCGGTTTACAATGAGCAGTTCTTC.

This chain links TRBV28 with TRBJ1-2, with unresolved D. V shed 3 bases and J shed 8 bases, with 16 bases lying between them. The CDR3 runs to 14 residues. Looked up from germline, CDR1 is MDHEN and CDR2 is SYDVKM. The CDR3 reads CASSLMWAGHGYTF. The CDR3 region has the DNA TGTGCCAGCAGTTTGATGTGGGCAGGCCACGGCTACACCTTC.

This chain links TRBV4-1 with TRBJ1-5; a weak D match, TRBD1 (5 bases). The CDR3 extends over 18 amino acids. CDR1 and CDR2 from the germline V gene are MGHRA and YSYEKL. Between the trimmed V and J ends, which lost 3 bases and 0 bases, there was a span of 18 bases. Written as DNA, the CDR3 is TGCGCCAGCAGCCACTCGTCGCAGGGCGCTTATAGCAATCAGCCCCAGCATTTT. It is translated as CASSHSSQGAYSNQPQHF.

This rearrangement joins TRBV3-1 (or the pseudogene TRBV3-2) to TRBJ1-2; weak D call: TRBD1 (5 bases). V gave up 1 base and J gave up 0 bases, with 9 bases separating them. The CDR3 length is 15 residues. CDR1 and CDR2 from the germline V gene are LGHDT and YNNKEL (reference sequence). DNA for the CDR3: TGTGCCAGCAGCCAAGGGGGCAACTCTAACTATGGCTACACCTTC. It specifies CASSQGGNSNYGYTF.

The chain employs TRBV2 and TRBJ1-1; 9 nucleotides match TRBD1. Germline values: CDR1 SNHLY, CDR2 FYNNEI. Losses at the gene ends were 9 bases for V and 4 bases for J; bases not matched to a gene: 12. This CDR3 region has 15 residues. Here the CDR3 DNA reads TGTGCCAGAGGACAGGGGATGGGGACGTTCACTGAAGCTTTCTTT. It encodes CARGQGMGTFTEAFF.

This clone was recorded once. V gene TRBV2 combines with J gene TRBJ2-1; 10 positions match TRBD2. The germline CDR1 and CDR2 sequences are SNHLY and FYNNEI. The CDR3 loop spans 16 amino acids. The junction had 13 bases not matched to a gene; V was cut back by 6 bases and J by 8 bases. CDR3 region: CASSDLSGGGMDEQFF. Written as DNA, the CDR3 is TGTGCCAGCAGCGACCTAAGCGGGGGGGGCATGGATGAGCAGTTCTTC.